These 32 T cell receptor beta chains originate from one sample sequenced in a study of PD-L1 blockade in urothelial cancer. The protocol was immunoSEQ multiplex PCR, while the TCRdb copy is restricted to in-frame clones and leaves out a portion. The sample contains 15,000 to 20,000 clones, around 91% of which appear only once. Described time point: pretreatment peripheral blood. The sequencing used PBMCs, collected around atezolizumab (anti-PD-L1) treatment. The receptors stem from a man between 65 and 79 years old with urothelial cancer.

The chain joins TRBV4-1 to TRBJ2-7, with 7 bases identical to TRBD2. This CDR3 is built from 15 residues. Germline V gene data show CDR1 as MGHRA and CDR2 as YSYEKL. V shed 4 bases and J 2 bases; nucleotides not matched to a gene: 8. CDR3 sequence: CASSRASGGAYEQYF. The CDR3 DNA reads TGCGCCAGCAGCCGCGCTAGCGGTGGGGCCTACGAGCAGTACTTC.

J is TRBJ2-1 and V is TRBV2, with 16 positions matching TRBD2. The CDR3 has 20 amino acids. Trimming at V came to 2 bases and at J to 1 base, leaving 8 bases not matched to a gene. Per germline, CDR1 SNHLY and CDR2 FYNNEI. CDR3 DNA: TGTGCCAGCAGTGAATGGGGACTAGCGGGGGGGAGGGGGTCCTACAATGAGCAGTTCTTC. Protein sequence: CASSEWGLAGGRGSYNEQFF.

This chain uses TRBV4-2 with TRBJ2-3; tentatively, D is TRBD2 (5 bases). Germline CDR1 LGHNA, CDR2 YNFKEQ. The CDR3 is made up of 13 amino acids. V dropped 4 bases and J dropped 5 bases, with 10 bases sitting between them. The CDR3 reads CASSLREGDTQYF. DNA of the CDR3: TGTGCCAGCAGCCTCCGAGAGGGAGATACGCAGTATTTT.

CDR3 sequence: CASPTGHEQYF. CDR3 DNA: TGTGCCAGCCCTACAGGCCACGAGCAGTACTTC. V usage is TRBV19 and J usage is TRBJ2-7; a weak D match, TRBD1 (5 bases). V shed 9 bases and J shed 5 bases, with 11 bases lying between them. The CDR3 is 11 amino acids. Germline loops: CDR1 LNHDA, CDR2 SQIVND (reference sequence).

The chain links TRBV7-2 to TRBJ2-1; TRBD1 agrees at 7 bases. This CDR3 is 12 amino acids long. The germline V gene has CDR1 SGHTA and CDR2 FQGNSA. The V segment lost 5 bases and the J segment 8 bases; nucleotides outside the gene matches: 3. CDR3: CASSTTGYEQFF. CDR3 nucleotides: TGTGCCAGCAGCACGACAGGGTATGAGCAGTTCTTC.

The rearrangement uses TRBV5-1 and TRBJ2-1; the match to TRBD1 covers 10 bases. The junction had 8 bases not matched to a gene; V was cut back by 2 bases and J by 9 bases. Looked up from germline, CDR1 is SGHRS and CDR2 is YFSETQ. This CDR3 is 15 amino acids long. The CDR3 nucleotides are TGCGCCAGCAGCTTTTTGGGGGGACAGGGGACTGAGCAGTTCTTC. Translation gives CASSFLGGQGTEQFF.

J is TRBJ1-1 and V is TRBV2; TRBD1 matches at 7 bases. V was clipped by 6 bases and J by 1 base; unmatched bases: 2. The CDR3 is 13 amino acids. Germline lookup yields CDR1 SNHLY and CDR2 FYNNEI. CDR3 bases: TGTGCCAGCAGGGGACAGAGGAACACTGAAGCTTTCTTT. It codes for CASRGQRNTEAFF.

J is TRBJ2-4 and V is TRBV5-1, with 10 bases fitting TRBD1. Germline loops: CDR1 SGHRS, CDR2 YFSETQ. The CDR3 consists of 14 residues. Trimming cost V 7 bases and J 8 bases; bases outside gene matches: 9. The CDR3 DNA is TGCGCCAGCCGCTACTTAGGACAGGGGGACATTCAGTACTTC. Protein sequence: CASRYLGQGDIQYF.

The chain uses TRBV5-1 and TRBJ1-5; possibly TRBD1 for D (6 bases). Germline CDR1 and CDR2: SGHRS and YFSETQ. This CDR3 spans 13 amino acids. The germline V and J ends were trimmed by 0 bases and 5 bases, with 6 bases remaining between them. CDR3 coding DNA: TGCGCCAGCAGCTTGGGGACAGATCAGCCCCAGCATTTT. This gives the protein CASSLGTDQPQHF.

This rearrangement joins TRBV6-4 to TRBJ1-5; 9 bases line up with TRBD1. V was pared by 7 bases and J by 4 bases, with 11 bases of the junction left unmatched. This CDR3 spans 16 amino acids. The V gene's germline CDR1 is MRHNA and CDR2 SNTAGT. The CDR3 DNA sequence: TGTGCCAGCACCCTCCAGGGACAGGGTTCAAATCAGCCCCAGCATTTT. Amino acid sequence: CASTLQGQGSNQPQHF.

The chain links TRBV7-9 to TRBJ1-2; 7 bases are shared with TRBD1. This CDR3 contains 15 residues. Trimming at V came to 5 bases and at J to 8 bases, leaving 14 bases not matched to a gene. CDR1 is SEHNR, CDR2 FQNEAQ, per germline (reference sequence). The CDR3 DNA is TGTGCCAGCAGCCCACCCGGGACAGAACTATTAGGCTACACCTTC. Protein sequence: CASSPPGTELLGYTF.

The chain uses TRBV7-2 and TRBJ2-7; tentative D call: TRBD1 (5 bases). CDR3 length: 14 amino acids. Deletions cut 4 bases from V and 2 bases from J, with 12 bases between. Germline CDR1 is SGHTA and CDR2 is FQGNSA. CDR3 bases: TGTGCCAGCAGCTCGACAGAACCCCCCTACGAGCAGTACTTC. Its translation: CASSSTEPPYEQYF.

This clone has just a few counts. The rearrangement links TRBV6-1 to TRBJ2-7; perhaps TRBD1 as D (6 bases). V dropped 2 bases and J dropped 5 bases, with 10 bases sitting between them. The CDR3 consists of 13 residues. Germline V gives CDR1 MNHNS, CDR2 SASEGT. The CDR3 DNA reads TGTGCCAGCAGTGAATGGGCAGGGGACGAGCAGTACTTC. Its protein is CASSEWAGDEQYF.

The chain joins TRBV28 to TRBJ2-5; 7 bases match TRBD1. V shed 1 base, J shed 2 bases, and the junction held 4 bases outside the gene matches. Germline CDR1 is MDHEN and CDR2 is SYDVKM. This CDR3 comprises 15 residues. CDR3 sequence: CASSLFGQVQETQYF. The CDR3 DNA is TGTGCCAGCAGTTTATTTGGACAGGTGCAAGAGACCCAGTACTTC.

The chain employs TRBV11-2 and TRBJ1-2, with D possibly matching TRBD1 (6 bases). In germline, CDR1 is SGHAT, CDR2 FQNNGV. Trimming removed 1 base at V and 6 bases at J, with 15 bases between. The CDR3 is 15 amino acids. The CDR3 is CASSLAVGGSDGYTF. The CDR3 DNA is TGTGCCAGCAGCTTAGCGGTAGGGGGAAGTGATGGCTACACCTTC.

The chain is built from TRBV2 and TRBJ1-2, with 10 positions matching TRBD1. This CDR3 comprises 13 residues. Trimming took 8 bases from V and 5 from J; bases not matched to a gene: 5. Germline V gene data show CDR1 as SNHLY and CDR2 as FYNNEI. The CDR3 coding sequence is TGTGCCAGCGCCGGGACAGGGGATTATGGCTACACCTTC. It is translated as CASAGTGDYGYTF.

This clone was detected only a few times. CDR3 residues: CASSSQITGELFF. The CDR3 DNA sequence: TGTGCCAGCAGCTCACAGATTACCGGGGAGCTGTTTTTT. The chain links TRBV28 to TRBJ2-2; no clear D gene. CDR1 is MDHEN, CDR2 SYDVKM, per germline. Trimming removed 6 bases at V and 5 bases at J, with 10 bases between. The CDR3 is made up of 13 amino acids.

The gene calls are TRBV9 and TRBJ1-2; D might be TRBD1 (5 bases). V was shortened by 0 bases and J by 2 bases, with 17 bases between the two germline ends. Germline lookup yields CDR1 SGDLS and CDR2 YYNGEE. The CDR3 has 17 residues. The CDR3 DNA sequence: TGTGCCAGCAGCGTAGAAGTAGGAGGGGCAGGCAACTATGGCTACACCTTC. It specifies CASSVEVGGAGNYGYTF.

The rearrangement links TRBV10-1 to TRBJ2-5, with 11 bases aligning to TRBD1. Germline values: CDR1 WNHNN, CDR2 SYGVQD (reference sequence). V dropped 6 bases and J dropped 4; count of bases not matched to a gene: 7. The CDR3 runs 15 residues. This CDR3 is CASSPRTGGLETQYF. In nucleotides, the CDR3 is TGCGCCAGCAGCCCCCGGACAGGGGGCCTAGAGACCCAGTACTTC.

The chain couples TRBV2 to TRBJ1-2, with D maybe TRBD1 (6 bases). The length of the CDR3 is 14 residues. Germline-derived CDR1 and CDR2 are SNHLY and FYNNEI. Trimming shortened V by 1 base and J by 3 bases, and 9 bases separated the two germline ends. In DNA form, the CDR3 reads TGTGCCAGCAGTGAAGGACAGGCCGACTATGGCTACACCTTC. This sequence encodes CASSEGQADYGYTF.

The genes are TRBV5-1 and TRBJ2-3, with 16 bases fitting TRBD2. The V gene end was trimmed by 4 bases and the J gene end by 0 bases; junction bases not matched to a gene: 8. The CDR3 consists of 19 residues. The germline gives CDR1 SGHRS, CDR2 YFSETQ. The chain's CDR3 is CASSPGLAGGPLSTDTQYF. CDR3 sequence (DNA): TGCGCCAGCAGCCCGGGACTAGCGGGGGGGCCATTGAGCACAGATACGCAGTATTTT.

This clone was detected once. This rearrangement joins TRBV6-5 to TRBJ1-2; D remains unclear. This CDR3 comprises 13 residues. Germline V CDR1 and CDR2: MNHEY, SVGAGI. The V gene lost 2 bases and the J gene lost 2 bases, with 6 bases spanning the gap. The CDR3 reads CASSYASNYGYTF. CDR3 in DNA: TGTGCCAGCAGTTACGCGTCGAACTATGGCTACACCTTC.

The V gene is TRBV4-1, the J gene TRBJ1-1; D not certain. Trimming took off 6 bases at V and 7 bases at J, with 15 bases between the two ends. The length of the CDR3 is 13 residues. Looked up from germline, CDR1 is MGHRA and CDR2 is YSYEKL. The CDR3 spells CASRSLPFGEAFF. In DNA form, the CDR3 reads TGCGCCAGCAGGTCTTTACCATTCGGTGAAGCTTTCTTT.

This clone has just a few counts. The chain employs TRBV4-1 and TRBJ1-3; no firm D call. Trimming stripped 3 bases from V and 0 bases from J, with 12 bases between. The CDR3 contains 16 residues. Germline V gene sequence: CDR1 MGHRA, CDR2 YSYEKL. CDR3 region: CASSQTKTYSGNTIYF. As DNA, the CDR3 is TGCGCCAGCAGCCAGACCAAGACTTACTCTGGAAACACCATATATTTT.

This clone was counted a single time. The chain links TRBV9 to TRBJ2-1, with 11 bases aligning to TRBD2. Germline assignment: CDR1 SGDLS and CDR2 YYNGEE. The junction had 9 bases not matched to a gene; V was cut back by 3 bases and J by 4 bases. This CDR3 is 17 amino acids long. CDR3 protein: CASSAYLAGGKYNEQFF. For the CDR3, the DNA is TGTGCCAGCAGCGCCTACCTAGCGGGGGGCAAATACAATGAGCAGTTCTTC. Based on the CDR3 plus reference TRBV9 and TRBJ2-1, the full variable domain is DSGVTQTPKHLITATGQRVTLRCSPRSGDLSVYWYQQSLDQGLQFLIQYYNGEERAKGNILERFSAQQFPDLHSELNLSSLELGDSALYFCASSAYLAGGKYNEQFFGPGTRLTVL.

This clone has only a few counts. The chain carries TRBV19 and TRBJ1-1; 9 nucleotides line up with TRBD1. Looked up from germline, CDR1 is LNHDA and CDR2 is SQIVND (reference sequence). The CDR3 sequence is 15 residues long. Trimming cost V 0 bases and J 5 bases; bases outside gene matches: 4. For the CDR3, the DNA is TGTGCCAGTAGTATAGAGGGACAGGGAGTGACTGAAGCTTTCTTT. This encodes CASSIEGQGVTEAFF.

The chain has TRBV7-9 and TRBJ1-1; D uncertain. V lost 0 bases and J 8 bases, leaving 7 bases between the germline ends. This CDR3 region has 12 residues. Per the germline V gene, CDR1 is SEHNR and CDR2 is FQNEAQ (reference sequence). The CDR3 loop reads CASSLASTEAFF. In DNA, the CDR3 is TGTGCCAGCAGCTTAGCGTCTACGGAAGCTTTCTTT.

The chain uses TRBV7-9 and TRBJ1-2; 9 bases fit TRBD1. CDR1 is SEHNR, CDR2 FQNEAQ, per germline (reference sequence). The length of the CDR3 is 13 residues. Trimming took 2 bases from V and 8 from J; bases not matched to a gene: 3. CDR3 sequence reads: CASSLMGQGGYTF. The CDR3 DNA follows: TGTGCCAGCAGCTTAATGGGACAGGGAGGCTACACCTTC.

The chain uses TRBV7-9 and TRBJ2-3; D is uncertain. Germline loops: CDR1 SEHNR, CDR2 FQNEAQ (reference sequence). This CDR3 contains 17 residues. Trimming took off 2 bases at V and 4 bases at J, with 19 bases between the two ends. The CDR3: CASSLLSVESHSDTQYF. CDR3 DNA: TGTGCCAGCAGCTTACTCAGCGTGGAATCACATTCAGATACGCAGTATTTT.

The chain employs TRBV19 and TRBJ1-5; D perhaps matches TRBD1 (5 bases). Trimming shortened V by 5 bases and J by 3 bases, and 14 bases separated the two germline ends. Germline V gene sequence: CDR1 LNHDA, CDR2 SQIVND (reference sequence). The CDR3 totals 15 residues. The CDR3 DNA sequence: TGTGCCAGTAGTCCCTCGGGGGGAAACAATCAGCCCCAGCATTTT. Amino acid sequence: CASSPSGGNNQPQHF.

The chain joins TRBV5-1 to TRBJ2-7, with D perhaps TRBD1 (6 bases). The CDR3 is made up of 15 amino acids. The V end lost 5 bases, the J end lost 0 bases, and 15 bases lay between the germline ends. Looked up from germline, CDR1 is SGHRS and CDR2 is YFSETQ. DNA of the CDR3: TGCGCCAGCAGGTCGAGGGACACTATCTCCTACGAGCAGTACTTC. This codes for CASRSRDTISYEQYF.

The rearrangement links TRBV5-4 to TRBJ1-3, with D possibly TRBD1 on 6 matching bases. The V gene's germline CDR1 is SGHNT and CDR2 YYREEE (reference sequence). V lost 5 bases and J 0 bases, leaving 12 bases between the germline ends. The CDR3 has 15 residues. Here the CDR3 DNA reads TGTGCCAGCAGTTGGGACACCGACTCTGGAAACACCATATATTTT. Its protein is CASSWDTDSGNTIYF. Drawing the rest from reference TRBV5-4 and TRBJ1-3, the complete variable domain is ETGVTQSPTHLIKTRGQQVTLRCSSQSGHNTVSWYQQALGQGPQFIFQYYREEENGRGNFPPRFSGLQFPNYSSELNVNALELDDSALYLCASSWDTDSGNTIYFGEGSWLTVV.